These T cell receptor beta chains were read from a single sample in a study of blood T cells in healthy people across ages. Using its own MiXCR run on the 5' RACE reads, TCRdb lists one record per CDR3 protein. The sample lists 780,000 or so distinct CDR3 sequences, 20% to 25% occurring once. These data are also associated with another study on T cells of mothers and their children.

The sequenced material came from blood. Source of these receptors: a boy younger than 18 in good health. The CDR3 runs from the conserved cysteine through the conserved F or W. Fields, in order: CDR3 length, D gene, J gene, clone size, V gene, CDR3 protein, CDR3 DNA. The D gene is left open where the match is weak. Some rows mark clone size as missing; the rest say once, few, many or name a class of expanded clone.

20	TRBD2	TRBJ2-3	few	TRBV4-1	CASSQDRGTSGSWVTDTQYF	TGCGCCAGCAGCCAAGATCGGGGGACTAGCGGGAGCTGGGTCACAGATACGCAGTATTTT
15	TRBD1	TRBJ2-7	NA	TRBV7-9	CASSPSDRGFYEQYF	TGTGCCAGCAGCCCCTCGGACAGGGGGTTCTACGAGCAGTACTTC
16	NA	TRBJ1-5	NA	TRBV6-6	CASSPGFGVGHQPQHF	TGTGCCAGCAGTCCTGGCTTCGGTGTCGGTCATCAGCCCCAGCATTTT
16	TRBD1	TRBJ1-6	few	TRBV7-2	CASSPPGGRNNSPLHF	TGTGCCAGCAGCCCCCCAGGGGGCAGGAATAATTCACCCCTCCACTTT
13	NA	TRBJ1-1	many	TRBV20-1	CSARVLSQSEAFF	TGCAGTGCTAGAGTCCTCTCGCAGTCCGAAGCTTTCTTT
11	NA	TRBJ1-1	NA	TRBV7-9	CASSFMAEAFF	TGTGCCAGCAGCTTCATGGCTGAAGCTTTCTTT
16	TRBD2	TRBJ2-1	few	TRBV6-1	CASSSLGTSGRREQFF	TGTGCCAGCAGCTCTTTAGGGACTAGCGGACGGCGGGAGCAGTTCTTC
14	NA	TRBJ2-5	few	TRBV18	CAGSPERPLQTQYF	TGTGCCGGCTCACCAGAGCGGCCCCTCCAGACCCAGTACTTC
16	NA	TRBJ2-3	few	TRBV15	CATSRDFEGFTDTQYF	TGTGCCACCAGCAGAGATTTCGAGGGTTTCACAGATACGCAGTATTTT
17	TRBD1	TRBJ1-1	NA	TRBV4-1	CASSQAGTGSVDTEAFF	TGCGCCAGCAGCCAAGCTGGGACAGGGAGCGTGGACACTGAAGCTTTCTTT
11	NA	TRBJ2-3	few	TRBV15	CATSRGVLQYF	TGTGCCACCAGCAGAGGCGTATTGCAGTATTTT
15	NA	TRBJ1-4	few	TRBV18	CASSPVGGTNEKLFF	TGTGCCAGCTCACCAGTCGGGGGCACTAATGAAAAACTGTTTTTT
14	NA	TRBJ1-4	few	TRBV20-1	CSARPPATSEKLFF	TGCAGTGCTAGACCACCAGCAACTAGTGAAAAACTGTTTTTT
13	TRBD2	TRBJ2-7	few	TRBV7-9	CASSFGSGDEQYF	TGTGCCAGCAGCTTTGGAAGCGGGGACGAGCAGTACTTC